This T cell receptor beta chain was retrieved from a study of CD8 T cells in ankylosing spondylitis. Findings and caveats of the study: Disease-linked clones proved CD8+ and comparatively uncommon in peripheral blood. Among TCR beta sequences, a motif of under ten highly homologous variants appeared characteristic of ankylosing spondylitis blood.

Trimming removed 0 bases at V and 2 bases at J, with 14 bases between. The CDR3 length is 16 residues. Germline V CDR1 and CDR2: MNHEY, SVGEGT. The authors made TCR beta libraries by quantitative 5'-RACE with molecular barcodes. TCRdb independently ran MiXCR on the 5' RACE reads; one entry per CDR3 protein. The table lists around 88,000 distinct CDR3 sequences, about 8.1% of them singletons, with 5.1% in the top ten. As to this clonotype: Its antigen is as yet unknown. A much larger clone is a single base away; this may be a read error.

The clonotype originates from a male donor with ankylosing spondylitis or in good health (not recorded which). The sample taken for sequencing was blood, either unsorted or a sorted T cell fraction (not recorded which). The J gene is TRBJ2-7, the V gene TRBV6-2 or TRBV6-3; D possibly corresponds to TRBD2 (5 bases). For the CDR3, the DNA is TGTGCCAGCAGTTACTCGACTAACCAGCCCCCCTACGAGCAGTACTTC. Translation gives CASSYSTNQPPYEQYF.